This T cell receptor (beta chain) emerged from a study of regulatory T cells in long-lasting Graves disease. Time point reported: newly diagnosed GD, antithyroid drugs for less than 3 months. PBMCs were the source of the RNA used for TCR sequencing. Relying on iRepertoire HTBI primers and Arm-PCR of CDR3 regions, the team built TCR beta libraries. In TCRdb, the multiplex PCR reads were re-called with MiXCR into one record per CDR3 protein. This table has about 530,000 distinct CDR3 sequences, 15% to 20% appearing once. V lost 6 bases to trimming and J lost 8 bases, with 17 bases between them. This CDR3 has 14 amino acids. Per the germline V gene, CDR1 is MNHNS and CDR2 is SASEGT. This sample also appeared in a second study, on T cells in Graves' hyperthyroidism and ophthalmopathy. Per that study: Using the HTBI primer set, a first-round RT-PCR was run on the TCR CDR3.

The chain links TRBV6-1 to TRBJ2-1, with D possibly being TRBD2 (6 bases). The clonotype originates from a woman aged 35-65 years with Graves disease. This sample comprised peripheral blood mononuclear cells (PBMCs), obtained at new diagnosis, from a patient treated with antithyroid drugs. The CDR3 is CASSAPAGLDEQFF. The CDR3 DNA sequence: TGTGCCAGCAGCGCTCCGGCGGGGTTGGATGAGCAGTTCTTC.